The 30 T cell receptor beta chains listed next were all sequenced from one sample in a study of T cell repertoires in cytomegalovirus infection. TCRdb called the reads again in MiXCR, with one record for every CDR3 protein. The sample comprises 500,000 to 600,000 distinct CDR3 sequences, more than 15% of which are singletons, and roughly 25% rests with the top ten. The specimen was CD8+ T cells from PBMCs. The receptors originated from a human donor in good health (CMV status not recorded). Some clones in this sample may be carry-over from other donors' samples.

This clonotype has only one observation. No conserved phenylalanine or tryptophan ends this CDR3, so it is likely a read error. The rearrangement joins TRBV5-6 to TRBJ1-1; D not resolved. There are 14 residues in the CDR3. V lost 0 bases and J 4 bases, leaving 10 bases between the germline ends. CDR1 is SGHDT, CDR2 YYEEEE, per germline. The CDR3, as DNA: TGTGCCAGCAGCTTGGGGGGTGACGGCACTGAAGCTTTCTAT. Amino acid sequence: CASSLGGDGTEAFY.

The chain links TRBV12-3 or TRBV12-4 to TRBJ1-2; 9 nucleotides match TRBD1. The CDR3 consists of 15 residues. With 10 bases clipped from V and 4 bases from J, the junction kept 13 bases outside the gene matches. The CDR3 nucleotides are TGTGCCATCAAAAAGGGACAGGGTTATCGCTATGGCTACACCTTC. It encodes CAIKKGQGYRYGYTF.

This clonotype was found a few times. This chain links TRBV20-1 with TRBJ1-1, with 9 positions matching TRBD1. The ends lost 6 bases at V and 1 base at J; junction bases unmatched: 27. CDR3 length: 21 residues. CDR1 DFQATT and CDR2 SNEGSKA come from the germline V gene (reference sequence). As DNA, the CDR3 is TGCAGTGCCCGGGACAGGGATTATCCAAATCAGCTCGGGAAGAAGAACACTGAAGCTTTCTTT. Translated: CSARDRDYPNQLGKKNTEAFF.

Ten or more counts support this clonotype. The V call is TRBV27, the J call TRBJ2-1, with a weak D call TRBD1 (6 bases). In germline, CDR1 is MNHEY, CDR2 SMNVEV (reference sequence). The CDR3 loop spans 13 amino acids. The V and J ends lost 0 bases and 9 bases respectively, with 9 bases between them. The CDR3 sequence is CASSLSRGSEQFF. Written as DNA, the CDR3 is TGTGCCAGCAGTTTATCGAGGGGGTCTGAGCAGTTCTTC.

This clonotype was counted a few times. V is TRBV2 and J is TRBJ1-5; 9 bases agree with TRBD1. The CDR3 sequence is 13 residues long. V lost 8 bases and J lost 9; bases outside the gene matches: 8. Germline-derived CDR1 and CDR2 are SNHLY and FYNNEI. The CDR3 is CASRDRATSPQHF. The CDR3 region has the DNA TGTGCCAGCCGGGACAGGGCCACCTCGCCCCAGCATTTT. Based on the CDR3 plus reference TRBV2 and TRBJ1-5, the full variable domain is EPEVTQTPSHQVTQMGQEVILRCVPISNHLYFYWYRQILGQKVEFLVSFYNNEISEKSEIFDDQFSVERPDGSNFTLKIRSTKLEDSAMYFCASRDRATSPQHFGDGTRLSIL.

This clonotype has just a few counts. The J gene is TRBJ2-5, the V gene TRBV6-6; D gene ambiguous. Germline-derived CDR1 and CDR2 are MNHNY and SVGAGI (reference sequence). V was pared by 7 bases and J by 3 bases, with 12 bases between. The CDR3 extends over 13 amino acids. For the CDR3, the DNA is TGTGCCAGCACCAACGGGCGGAAAGAGACCCAGTACTTC. Translated, it gives CASTNGRKETQYF.

This clonotype occurred many times. The chain joins TRBV11-2 to TRBJ2-7, with 8 bases matching TRBD2. The germline CDR1 and CDR2 sequences are SGHAT and FQNNGV. V gave up 3 bases and J gave up 3 bases; unmatched junction bases: 7. CDR3 length: 15 residues. The CDR3 loop reads CASSLARGAGYEQYF. The CDR3 DNA sequence: TGTGCCAGCAGCTTGGCGCGGGGGGCGGGCTACGAGCAGTACTTC. The full variable domain, rest sourced from reference TRBV11-2 and TRBJ2-7, is EAGVAQSPRYKIIEKRQSVAFWCNPISGHATLYWYQQILGQGPKLLIQFQNNGVVDDSQLPKDRFSAERLKGVDSTLKIQPAKLEDSAVYLCASSLARGAGYEQYFGPGTRLTVT.

This chain joins TRBV24-1 and TRBJ2-1, with 7 positions matching TRBD1. The V gene's germline CDR1 is KGHDR and CDR2 SFDVKD. CDR3 length: 16 residues. With 3 bases clipped from V and 7 bases from J, the junction kept 11 bases outside the gene matches. Here the CDR3 DNA reads TGTGCCACCAGTGATCTAGAGGGGGCTACTACAAATGAGCAGTTCTTC. It encodes CATSDLEGATTNEQFF.

This clonotype was seen many times. V gene TRBV7-2 combines with J gene TRBJ1-4; D perhaps matches TRBD1 (6 bases). This CDR3 is 15 amino acids long. V was cut by 5 bases and J by 8 bases, with 18 bases left in between. Germline values: CDR1 SGHTA, CDR2 FQGNSA. CDR3 region: CASSLWPGGLEKLFF. CDR3 in DNA: TGTGCCAGCAGCCTATGGCCCGGGGGCCTGGAAAAACTGTTTTTT.

This clonotype was recorded at least ten times. The chain uses TRBV7-8 and TRBJ2-5; no firm D call. The CDR3 consists of 14 residues. Germline V gene data show CDR1 as SGHVS and CDR2 as FQNEAQ. The V end was cut by 5 bases, the J end by 5 bases, with 15 bases between. The CDR3 bases are TGTGCCAGCAGCGCCTTGGGCGGTGTGGAGACCCAGTACTTC. Protein: CASSALGGVETQYF.

The V and J genes are TRBV27 and TRBJ1-3; D not certain. Per the germline V gene, CDR1 is MNHEY and CDR2 is SMNVEV (reference sequence). The CDR3 loop spans 13 amino acids. V lost 5 bases and J 0 bases, leaving 5 bases between the germline ends. CDR3 protein: CASSTPSGNTIYF. CDR3 bases: TGTGCCAGCAGTACCCCCTCTGGAAACACCATATATTTT.

In its sample, this clonotype was seen many times. V and J are TRBV12-3 or TRBV12-4 and TRBJ1-2, with a weak D call TRBD1 (6 bases). This CDR3 has 15 amino acids. The germline V and J ends were trimmed by 1 base and 6 bases, with 15 bases remaining between them. The chain's CDR3 is CASSLVQGLKDGYTF. In DNA form, the CDR3 reads TGTGCCAGCAGTTTAGTCCAGGGGCTTAAGGATGGCTACACCTTC.

This clonotype was observed many times. The rearrangement uses TRBV6-5 and TRBJ2-1; TRBD2 matches 7 bases. The trim removed 0 bases at V and 4 bases at J, leaving 9 bases unmatched. Per the germline V gene, CDR1 is MNHEY and CDR2 is SVGAGI. This CDR3 comprises 17 residues. The CDR3 region has the DNA TGTGCCAGCAGTTACTCGACTCTGGCTAGCGGTTACAATGAGCAGTTCTTC. Protein: CASSYSTLASGYNEQFF.

In its sample, this clonotype was seen a few times. The chain links TRBV20-1 to TRBJ2-1, with D possibly being TRBD1 or TRBD2 (5 bases each). This CDR3 is 12 amino acids long. The germline V gene has CDR1 DFQATT and CDR2 SNEGSKA (reference sequence). V was trimmed by 4 bases and J by 9 bases, leaving 13 bases between them. In DNA form, the CDR3 reads TGCAGTGCTACTCGGGGCGAGGGTGAGCAGTTCTTC. The encoded protein is CSATRGEGEQFF.

The chain links TRBV9 to TRBJ2-6; 7 bases align to TRBD1. The junction had 3 bases not matched to a gene; V was cut back by 0 bases and J by 0 bases. This CDR3 is 17 amino acids long. Germline CDR1 SGDLS, CDR2 YYNGEE. The CDR3 coding sequence is TGTGCCAGCAGCGTAGGGGACAGCCTCTCTGGGGCCAACGTCCTGACTTTC. This encodes CASSVGDSLSGANVLTF. Variable domain in full (rest from reference TRBV9 and TRBJ2-6): DSGVTQTPKHLITATGQRVTLRCSPRSGDLSVYWYQQSLDQGLQFLIQYYNGEERAKGNILERFSAQQFPDLHSELNLSSLELGDSALYFCASSVGDSLSGANVLTFGAGSRLTVL.

The sample holds one count of this clonotype. This rearrangement joins TRBV29-1 to TRBJ2-7; 10 bases fit TRBD1. The germline gives CDR1 SQVTM, CDR2 ANQGSEA. V dropped 6 bases and J dropped 5; count of bases not matched to a gene: 10. The CDR3 is made up of 14 amino acids. The DNA of the CDR3 is TGCAGCGTGCACGGGGGGGACAGGGGCCACGAGCAGTACTTC. Protein: CSVHGGDRGHEQYF.

This clonotype has a count of ten or more. The gene calls are TRBV7-2 and TRBJ2-2; D is perhaps TRBD1 or TRBD2 (5 bases each). The CDR3 is made up of 17 amino acids. The germline V gene encodes CDR1 SGHTA and CDR2 FQGNSA. Trimming left V 3 bases short and J 7 bases short, with 21 bases between. This CDR3 reads CASSFSGTHRWGGELFF. CDR3 DNA: TGTGCCAGCAGCTTTTCCGGGACCCATCGGTGGGGCGGGGAGCTGTTTTTT.

This chain uses TRBV19 with TRBJ1-1; TRBD1 agrees at 10 bases. Trimming took 7 bases from V and 5 from J; bases not matched to a gene: 7. Per the germline V gene, CDR1 is LNHDA and CDR2 is SQIVND (reference sequence). The CDR3 length is 14 residues. CDR3 sequence reads: CASTPTGGPTEAFF. The CDR3 region has the DNA TGTGCCAGTACCCCGACAGGGGGCCCAACTGAAGCTTTCTTT.

Remarks on this clonotype: This may come from a read error, since a much larger clone is one base off. The chain combines TRBV27 with TRBJ2-1; either TRBD1 or TRBD2 may supply D (5 bases each). CDR1 MNHEY and CDR2 SMNVEV come from the germline V gene (reference sequence). Trimming cost V 2 bases and J 8 bases, with 13 bases left between them. The CDR3 is 14 residues long. CDR3 loop: CASSLRLLGDEQFF. Written as DNA, the CDR3 is TGTGCCAGCAGTTTAAGACTTCTGGGGGATGAGCAGTTCTTC.

This clonotype was recorded many times. The chain combines TRBV2 with TRBJ1-2, with D possibly TRBD1 on 6 matching bases. Germline V gene data show CDR1 as SNHLY and CDR2 as FYNNEI. With 8 bases removed from V and 4 bases from J, the gap between germline ends came to 14 bases. This CDR3 region has 13 residues. CDR3 DNA sequence: TGTGCCAGCTGGCAGGGGTTTGTCTATGGCTACACCTTC. It encodes CASWQGFVYGYTF.

The V and J genes are TRBV9 and TRBJ2-2; 8 bases match TRBD2. Germline CDR1 reads SGDLS; CDR2 reads YYNGEE. With 0 bases clipped from V and 13 bases from J, the junction kept 17 bases outside the gene matches. The CDR3 has 17 residues. The CDR3 sequence is CASSVAKRGMNTGMLFF. The DNA for the CDR3 is TGTGCCAGCAGCGTAGCTAAGCGGGGGATGAACACCGGGATGCTGTTTTTT. Using reference TRBV9 and TRBJ2-2 for the parts outside the CDR3, the full variable domain is DSGVTQTPKHLITATGQRVTLRCSPRSGDLSVYWYQQSLDQGLQFLIQYYNGEERAKGNILERFSAQQFPDLHSELNLSSLELGDSALYFCASSVAKRGMNTGMLFFGEGSRLTVL.

Only one count was recorded for this clonotype. The chain carries TRBV6-6 and TRBJ1-5; 7 nucleotides align to TRBD1. V shed 6 bases, J shed 13 bases, and the junction held 24 bases outside the gene matches. This CDR3 is built from 17 residues. The V gene's germline CDR1 is MNHNY and CDR2 SVGAGI (reference sequence). The CDR3 protein is CASSPGKGAPGNQLQHF. The CDR3 nucleotides are TGTGCCAGCAGCCCAGGTAAGGGGGCGCCTGGCAATCAGCTTCAGCATTTT.

There are many counts of this clonotype. The gene calls are TRBV7-6 and TRBJ1-2; 9 bases map to TRBD1. The V gene end was trimmed by 1 base and the J gene end by 3 bases; junction bases not matched to a gene: 0. The CDR3 is 14 residues long. Germline V CDR1 and CDR2: SGHVS, FNYEAQ. The CDR3 reads CASSLGQGDYGYTF. The CDR3 coding sequence is TGTGCCAGCAGCTTAGGACAGGGGGACTATGGCTACACCTTC.

At least ten counts were recorded for this clonotype. The chain links TRBV7-8 to TRBJ2-1, with 12 bases that match TRBD2. CDR1 and CDR2 (germline): SGHVS, FQNEAQ. The CDR3 loop spans 15 amino acids. Germline trimming cut 5 bases from V and 3 bases from J; bases unmatched to any gene: 2. The CDR3 region has the DNA TGTGCCAGCAGCCCTAGCGGGGGGGTCTACAATGAGCAGTTCTTC. This gives the protein CASSPSGGVYNEQFF.

This rearrangement joins TRBV14 to TRBJ2-7, with 9 nucleotides matching TRBD2. The CDR3 length is 15 residues. The V gene's germline CDR1 is SGHDN and CDR2 FVKESK. After removal of 5 bases from V and 7 bases from J, the junction contained 12 bases not matched to a gene. The CDR3 sequence: CASSTLSGSNEEQYF. The DNA of the CDR3 is TGTGCCAGCAGCACTCTTAGCGGGAGCAACGAAGAGCAGTACTTC.

This rearrangement joins TRBV9 to TRBJ2-4, with 11 bases identical to TRBD2. The length of the CDR3 is 17 residues. CDR1 is SGDLS, CDR2 YYNGEE, per germline. J was trimmed by 0 bases and V by 3 bases; bases with no gene match: 5. The CDR3 here is CASSAPTSGTAKNIQYF. The CDR3 DNA follows: TGTGCCAGCAGCGCCCCGACTAGCGGGACAGCCAAAAACATTCAGTACTTC.

Many counts were recorded for this clonotype. This chain links TRBV27 with TRBJ2-7; D perhaps matches TRBD1 (5 bases). In germline, CDR1 is MNHEY, CDR2 SMNVEV (reference sequence). Trimming took 2 bases from V and 4 from J, leaving 9 bases between them. CDR3 length: 13 residues. CDR3 nucleotides: TGTGCCAGCAGTTTAACGGACATGTACGAGCAGTACTTC. Protein sequence: CASSLTDMYEQYF.

This clonotype was seen many times. This chain links TRBV11-2 with TRBJ2-2; D remains unclear. The CDR3 has 17 residues. Germline CDR1 is SGHAT and CDR2 is FQNNGV. Trimming pared 5 bases from V and 3 bases from J, leaving 19 bases between. DNA for the CDR3: TGTGCCAGCAGCCTCATTCCGGGTCGCGAAGACACCGGGGAGCTGTTTTTT. It specifies CASSLIPGREDTGELFF.

This clonotype has at least ten counts. The J gene is TRBJ2-1, the V gene TRBV7-6; the D is unclear. The CDR3 is 13 amino acids. Germline CDR1 SGHVS, CDR2 FNYEAQ. V was clipped by 5 bases and J by 0 bases, with 5 bases between them. The CDR3 protein is CASSKDSYNEQFF. DNA of the CDR3: TGTGCCAGCAGCAAAGACTCCTACAATGAGCAGTTCTTC.

V usage is TRBV10-3 and J usage is TRBJ1-5; D is unclear. The CDR3 consists of 13 residues. CDR1 is ENHRY, CDR2 SYGVKD, per germline. V gave up 10 bases and J gave up 4 bases, with 14 bases separating them. DNA for the CDR3: TGTGCCACCCGAAAGGGAGGGAATCAGCCCCAGCATTTT. Translated: CATRKGGNQPQHF.